One sample yielded the 14 T cell receptor beta chains listed below, sequenced in a study of cytomegalovirus exposure and HLA in healthy donors. Both 60 Vbeta primers and 13 Jbeta primers went into the PCR. This table comes from immunoSEQ multiplex PCR, and its TCRdb copy is limited to in-frame clones, with some not included. The table lists roughly 170,000 clones, 84% of them singletons. Sequencing was done on a sample of PBMCs. All receptors derive from a girl aged 2 to 9 in good health and CMV-seropositive.

This chain joins TRBV19 and TRBJ1-5; 9 bases are a match to TRBD1. CDR3 length: 15 amino acids. J gave up 3 bases and V 9 bases, and 9 bases lay outside the gene matches. Germline CDR1 LNHDA, CDR2 SQIVND (reference sequence). The CDR3 here is CASVQGAWVNQPQHF. For the CDR3, the DNA is TGTGCCAGCGTACAGGGGGCCTGGGTCAATCAGCCCCAGCATTTT. Using reference TRBV19 and TRBJ1-5 for the parts outside the CDR3, the full variable domain is DGGITQSPKYLFRKEGQNVTLSCEQNLNHDAMYWYRQDPGQGLRLIYYSQIVNDFQKGDIAEGYSVSREKKESFPLTVTSAQKNPTAFYLCASVQGAWVNQPQHFGDGTRLSIL.

This chain uses TRBV12-5 with TRBJ2-3; 8 bases align to TRBD1. CDR1 and CDR2 from the germline V gene are LGHNT and FRNRAP. V dropped 1 base and J dropped 3; count of bases not matched to a gene: 9. CDR3 size: 17 residues. The CDR3: CASGLDLRDRGTDTQYF. CDR3 sequence (DNA): TGTGCTAGTGGTTTGGACCTCCGCGACAGGGGTACAGATACGCAGTATTTT.

CDR3 nucleotides: TGTGCCAGCAGCTCGGTCAGGGCAGGGGGTATCTACGAGCAGTACTTC. Translating it yields CASSSVRAGGIYEQYF. The chain uses TRBV7-9 and TRBJ2-7, with 7 bases aligning to TRBD1. CDR3 size: 16 residues. Germline-derived CDR1 and CDR2 are SEHNR and FQNEAQ (reference sequence). V was pared by 4 bases and J by 3 bases, with 12 bases of the junction left unmatched.

This clone was recorded once. The J gene is TRBJ1-5, the V gene TRBV28; D perhaps matches TRBD1 (5 bases). Trimming shortened V by 7 bases and J by 1 base, and 17 bases separated the two germline ends. The CDR3 spans 16 residues. In germline, CDR1 is MDHEN, CDR2 SYDVKM. The CDR3 region has the DNA TGTGCCAGCAACCTACAGGTCGGCCTAAGCAATCAGCCCCAGCATTTT. Amino acids: CASNLQVGLSNQPQHF.

This clone was seen a single time. The chain couples TRBV2 to TRBJ2-3; TRBD2 agrees at 8 bases. There are 15 residues in the CDR3. V shed 7 bases, J shed 0 bases, and the junction held 6 bases outside the gene matches. Germline values: CDR1 SNHLY, CDR2 FYNNEI. The CDR3, as DNA: TGTGCCAGCACTGCAGCGGGAGAGAGCACAGATACGCAGTATTTT. It yields the protein CASTAAGESTDTQYF.

V and J are TRBV5-1 and TRBJ2-7; 8 nucleotides line up with TRBD1. This CDR3 is built from 15 residues. V was pared by 4 bases and J by 2 bases, with 8 bases of the junction left unmatched. The germline V gene encodes CDR1 SGHRS and CDR2 YFSETQ. The DNA of the CDR3 is TGCGCCAGCAGCCCACGGACAGGGCTCCCCTACGAGCAGTACTTC. This codes for CASSPRTGLPYEQYF.

The rearrangement joins TRBV25-1 to TRBJ2-7; D is uncertain. The germline gives CDR1 MGHDK, CDR2 SYGVNS. Trimming shortened V by 4 bases and J by 0 bases, and 10 bases separated the two germline ends. The CDR3 extends over 14 amino acids. CDR3 sequence reads: CASSGLEYSYEQYF. The DNA of the CDR3 is TGTGCCAGCAGTGGGCTGGAGTACTCCTACGAGCAGTACTTC.

The chain's CDR3 is CASSLGMGQGAGYTQYF. The CDR3 DNA is TGTGCCAGCAGCTTAGGGATGGGACAGGGGGCCGGATATACGCAGTATTTT. The rearrangement links TRBV7-9 to TRBJ2-3, with 12 bases aligning to TRBD1. In germline, CDR1 is SEHNR, CDR2 FQNEAQ (reference sequence). The CDR3 contains 17 residues. The ends lost 1 base at V and 7 bases at J; junction bases unmatched: 9.

The chain links TRBV5-1 to TRBJ2-5; the match to TRBD2 covers 15 bases. The junction had 0 bases not matched to a gene; V was cut back by 4 bases and J by 2 bases. The CDR3 totals 15 residues. The germline gives CDR1 SGHRS, CDR2 YFSETQ. The CDR3 loop is CASSGTSGGQETQYF. CDR3 coding DNA: TGCGCCAGCAGCGGGACTAGCGGGGGGCAAGAGACCCAGTACTTC. Looking up the rest from reference TRBV5-1 and TRBJ2-5 gives the full variable domain: KAGVTQTPRYLIKTRGQQVTLSCSPISGHRSVSWYQQTPGQGLQFLFEYFSETQRNKGNFPGRFSGRQFSNSRSEMNVSTLELGDSALYLCASSGTSGGQETQYFGPGTRLLVL.

The chain joins TRBV6-1 to TRBJ1-5; 9 bases line up with TRBD1. The CDR3 length is 14 residues. Germline V gene data show CDR1 as MNHNS and CDR2 as SASEGT. J lost 4 bases, V lost 6 bases, and 4 bases had no gene match. The CDR3: CASSGTGINQPQHF. CDR3 DNA: TGTGCCAGCAGCGGGACAGGGATTAATCAGCCCCAGCATTTT.

The chain combines TRBV30 with TRBJ2-5; 12 positions agree with TRBD2. The end of the DNA is better explained by TRBJ2-7, so the J call may be wrong. Germline-derived CDR1 and CDR2 are GTSNPN and SVGIG (reference sequence). This CDR3 region has 17 residues. The CDR3 nucleotides read TGTGCCTGGAGGGTAAGGCTAGCGGGAGGGCCGCATCACGAGCAGTACTTC. Translating it yields CAWRVRLAGGPHHEQYF.

The V and J genes are TRBV19 and TRBJ1-3; D ambiguous. Germline-derived CDR1 and CDR2 are LNHDA and SQIVND (reference sequence). Trimming removed 8 bases from V and 4 bases from J, with 3 bases in between. The CDR3 contains 10 residues. CDR3 amino acids: CASSGNTIYF. The DNA of the CDR3 is TGTGCCAGTTCGGGAAACACCATATATTTT.

The chain couples TRBV5-1 to TRBJ2-2; D is possibly TRBD2 (6 bases). V lost 4 bases and J lost 0, with 10 bases in between. The CDR3 is 15 amino acids. Germline values: CDR1 SGHRS, CDR2 YFSETQ. The CDR3 reads CASSRGDPNTGELFF. The CDR3 DNA is TGCGCCAGCAGCCGCGGGGACCCGAACACCGGGGAGCTGTTTTTT. Full variable domain (missing parts from reference TRBV5-1 and TRBJ2-2): KAGVTQTPRYLIKTRGQQVTLSCSPISGHRSVSWYQQTPGQGLQFLFEYFSETQRNKGNFPGRFSGRQFSNSRSEMNVSTLELGDSALYLCASSRGDPNTGELFFGEGSRLTVL.

This clone has more than one count but fewer than ten. The genes are TRBV5-6 and TRBJ1-1; D uncertain. CDR3 size: 15 residues. With 2 bases removed from V and 0 bases from J, the gap between germline ends came to 11 bases. Per germline, CDR1 SGHDT and CDR2 YYEEEE. The CDR3 loop is CASSFIERLNTEAFF. The CDR3 DNA is TGTGCCAGCAGCTTCATAGAGAGGCTGAACACTGAAGCTTTCTTT. Full variable domain (remainder filled in from reference TRBV5-6 and TRBJ1-1): DAGVTQSPTHLIKTRGQQVTLRCSPKSGHDTVSWYQQALGQGPQFIFQYYEEEERQRGNFPDRFSGHQFPNYSSELNVNALLLGDSALYLCASSFIERLNTEAFFGQGTRLTVV.